The sequence of this T cell receptor (beta chain) was determined in a study of cytotoxic CD8 clonotypes in ibrutinib-treated CLL. Here immunoSEQ multiplex PCR was the method, and the copy in TCRdb shows in-frame clones only, minus some. The sample has roughly 200,000 clones; nearly 80% are singletons. Germline CDR1 is SEHNR and CDR2 is FQNEAQ (reference sequence). The CDR3 spans 13 residues. V lost 1 base and J lost 8; bases outside the gene matches: 2. This clonotype was sampled from a human donor with chronic lymphocytic leukemia. This chain links TRBV7-9 with TRBJ2-1; TRBD2 aligns across 7 bases. The specimen comprised PBMCs, sampled after 12 months of ibrutinib treatment. CDR3: CASSLGGGDEQFF. The CDR3 DNA follows: TGTGCCAGCAGCTTAGGGGGAGGGGATGAGCAGTTCTTC. Variable domain in full (rest from reference TRBV7-9 and TRBJ2-1): DTGVSQNPRHKITKRGQNVTFRCDPISEHNRLYWYRQTLGQGPEFLTYFQNEAQLEKSRLLSDRFSAERPKGSFSTLEIQRTEQGDSAMYLCASSLGGGDEQFFGPGTRLTVL.